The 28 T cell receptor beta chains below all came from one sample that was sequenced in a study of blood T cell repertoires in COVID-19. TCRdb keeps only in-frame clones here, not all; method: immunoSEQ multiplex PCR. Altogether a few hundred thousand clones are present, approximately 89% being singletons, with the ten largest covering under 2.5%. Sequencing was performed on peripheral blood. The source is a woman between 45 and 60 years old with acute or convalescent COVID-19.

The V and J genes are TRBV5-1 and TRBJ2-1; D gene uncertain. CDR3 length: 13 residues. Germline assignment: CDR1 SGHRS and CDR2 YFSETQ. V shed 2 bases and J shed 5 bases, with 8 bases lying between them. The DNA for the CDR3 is TGCGCCAGCAGCTTCCGGGTCGACAATGAGCAGTTCTTC. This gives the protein CASSFRVDNEQFF.

This CDR3 is CASSSPQGTNEKLFF. Written as DNA, the CDR3 is TGTGCCAGCAGTTCTCCTCAGGGCACTAATGAAAAACTGTTTTTT. This chain links TRBV6-2 or TRBV6-3 with TRBJ1-4; a weak D match, TRBD1 (5 bases). The CDR3 contains 15 residues. Per germline, CDR1 MNHEY and CDR2 SVGEGT. V was trimmed by 4 bases and J by 2 bases, leaving 11 bases between them.

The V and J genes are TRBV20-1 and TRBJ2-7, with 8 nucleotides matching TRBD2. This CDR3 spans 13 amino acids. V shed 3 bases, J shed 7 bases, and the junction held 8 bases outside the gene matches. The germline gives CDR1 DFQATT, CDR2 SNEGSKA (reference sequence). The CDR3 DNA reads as TGCAGTGCTAGTGAGGCGGGAGGCAGGGAGCAGTACTTC. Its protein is CSASEAGGREQYF.

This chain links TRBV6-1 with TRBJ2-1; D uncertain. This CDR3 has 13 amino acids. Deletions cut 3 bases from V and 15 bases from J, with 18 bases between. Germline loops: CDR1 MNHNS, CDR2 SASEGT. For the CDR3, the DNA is TGTGCCAGCAGTGAGGTTCTCGTGGGCGTGGGGTTCTTC. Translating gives CASSEVLVGVGFF.

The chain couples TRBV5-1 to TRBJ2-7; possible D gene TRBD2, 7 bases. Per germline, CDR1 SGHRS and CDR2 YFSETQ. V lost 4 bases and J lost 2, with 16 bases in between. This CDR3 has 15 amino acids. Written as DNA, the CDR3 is TGCGCCAGCAGCCGGGGGGCGGACAGCGCCTACGAGCAGTACTTC. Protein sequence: CASSRGADSAYEQYF.

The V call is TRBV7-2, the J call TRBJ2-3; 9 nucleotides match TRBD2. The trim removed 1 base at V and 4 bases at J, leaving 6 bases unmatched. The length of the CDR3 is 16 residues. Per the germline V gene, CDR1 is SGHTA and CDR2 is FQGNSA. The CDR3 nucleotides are TGTGCCAGCAGCTTAGTTGCGGGAGGGCGGTCAGATACGCAGTATTTT. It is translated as CASSLVAGGRSDTQYF.

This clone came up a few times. CDR3 sequence: CAISEGLGQPQHF. In nucleotides, the CDR3 is TGTGCCATCAGTGAGGGGCTTGGACAGCCCCAGCATTTT. The chain has TRBV10-3 and TRBJ1-5; D unclear. The CDR3 is 13 amino acids. The germline V gene has CDR1 ENHRY and CDR2 SYGVKD. The V and J ends lost 2 bases and 7 bases respectively, with 9 bases between them.

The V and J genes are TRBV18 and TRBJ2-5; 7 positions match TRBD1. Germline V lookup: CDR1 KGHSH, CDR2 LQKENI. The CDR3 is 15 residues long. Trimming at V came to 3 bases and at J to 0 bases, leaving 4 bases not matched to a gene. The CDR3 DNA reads TGTGCCAGCTCACCCCCGACAGGGTACCAAGAGACCCAGTACTTC. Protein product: CASSPPTGYQETQYF. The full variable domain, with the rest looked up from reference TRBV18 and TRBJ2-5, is NAGVMQNPRHLVRRRGQEARLRCSPMKGHSHVYWYRQLPEEGLKFMVYLQKENIIDESGMPKERFSAEFPKEGPSILRIQQVVRGDSAAYFCASSPPTGYQETQYFGPGTRLLVL.

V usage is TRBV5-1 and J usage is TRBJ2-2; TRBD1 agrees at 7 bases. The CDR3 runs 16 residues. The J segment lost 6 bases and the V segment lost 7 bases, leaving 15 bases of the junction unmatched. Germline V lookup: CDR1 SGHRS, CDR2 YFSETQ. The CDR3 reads CASEASGTDPPGELFF. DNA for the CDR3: TGCGCCAGCGAGGCGTCCGGGACAGACCCCCCCGGGGAGCTGTTTTTT.

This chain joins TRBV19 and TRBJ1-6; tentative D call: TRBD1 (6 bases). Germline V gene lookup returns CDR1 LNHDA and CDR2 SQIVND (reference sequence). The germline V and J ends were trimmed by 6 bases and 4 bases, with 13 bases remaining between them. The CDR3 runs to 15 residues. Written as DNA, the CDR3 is TGTGCCAGTAGCCAAGGACAGAAATATAATTCACCCCTCCACTTT. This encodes CASSQGQKYNSPLHF.

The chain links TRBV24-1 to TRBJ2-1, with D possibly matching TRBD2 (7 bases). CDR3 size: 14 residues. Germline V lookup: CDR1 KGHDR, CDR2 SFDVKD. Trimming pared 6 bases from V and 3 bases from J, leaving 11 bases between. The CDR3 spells CATSPGGLYNEQFF. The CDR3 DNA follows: TGTGCCACCAGTCCGGGGGGCCTCTACAATGAGCAGTTCTTC.

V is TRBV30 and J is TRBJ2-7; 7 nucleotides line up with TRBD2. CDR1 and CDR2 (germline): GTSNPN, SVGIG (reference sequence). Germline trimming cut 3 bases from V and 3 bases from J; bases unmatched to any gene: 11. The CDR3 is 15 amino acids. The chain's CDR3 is CAWREPGTKFYEQYF. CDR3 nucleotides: TGTGCCTGGAGGGAACCCGGGACTAAGTTCTACGAGCAGTACTTC.

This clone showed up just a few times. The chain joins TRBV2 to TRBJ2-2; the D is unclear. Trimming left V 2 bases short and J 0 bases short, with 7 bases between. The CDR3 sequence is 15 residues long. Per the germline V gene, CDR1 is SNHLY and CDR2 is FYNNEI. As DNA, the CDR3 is TGTGCCAGCAGTGAAATGTTCGCGAACACCGGGGAGCTGTTTTTT. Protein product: CASSEMFANTGELFF.

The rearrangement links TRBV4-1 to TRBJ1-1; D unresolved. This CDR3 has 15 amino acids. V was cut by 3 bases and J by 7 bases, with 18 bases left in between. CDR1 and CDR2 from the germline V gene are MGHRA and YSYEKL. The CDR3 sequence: CASSQGVGHQVEAFF. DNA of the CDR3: TGCGCCAGCAGCCAGGGAGTCGGGCATCAGGTTGAAGCTTTCTTT.

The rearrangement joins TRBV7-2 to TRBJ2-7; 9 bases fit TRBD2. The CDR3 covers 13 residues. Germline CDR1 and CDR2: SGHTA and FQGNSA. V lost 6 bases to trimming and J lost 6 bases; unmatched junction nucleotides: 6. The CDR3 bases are TGTGCCAGCAGAACGGGACTAGCCTCCGAGCAGTACTTC. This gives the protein CASRTGLASEQYF.

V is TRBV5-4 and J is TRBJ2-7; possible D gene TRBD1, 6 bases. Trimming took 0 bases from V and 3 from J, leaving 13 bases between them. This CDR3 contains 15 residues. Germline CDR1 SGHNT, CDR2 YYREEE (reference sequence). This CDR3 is CASSLGAGEVYEQYF. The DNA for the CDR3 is TGTGCCAGCAGCTTGGGGGCAGGGGAAGTCTACGAGCAGTACTTC.

The CDR3, as DNA: TGTGCCAGTAGTGTTACAGGGGTTGAAGCTTTCTTT. It specifies CASSVTGVEAFF. The gene calls are TRBV19 and TRBJ1-1; 7 positions agree with TRBD1. CDR1 LNHDA and CDR2 SQIVND come from the germline V gene (reference sequence). The CDR3 runs to 12 residues. With V trimmed by 5 bases and J by 7 bases, 4 bases remained unmatched.

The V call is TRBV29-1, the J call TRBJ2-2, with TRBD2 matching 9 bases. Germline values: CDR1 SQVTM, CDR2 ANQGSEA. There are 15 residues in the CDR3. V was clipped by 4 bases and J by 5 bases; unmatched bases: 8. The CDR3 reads CSVVIAGVGTGELFF. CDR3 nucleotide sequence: TGCAGCGTTGTCATAGCGGGAGTAGGTACCGGGGAGCTGTTTTTT.

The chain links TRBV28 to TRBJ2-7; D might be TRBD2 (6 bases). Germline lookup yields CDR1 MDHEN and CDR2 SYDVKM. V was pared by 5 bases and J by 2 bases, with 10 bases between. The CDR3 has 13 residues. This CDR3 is CASSPGLTYEQYF. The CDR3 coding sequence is TGTGCCAGCAGTCCGGGACTCACCTACGAGCAGTACTTC.

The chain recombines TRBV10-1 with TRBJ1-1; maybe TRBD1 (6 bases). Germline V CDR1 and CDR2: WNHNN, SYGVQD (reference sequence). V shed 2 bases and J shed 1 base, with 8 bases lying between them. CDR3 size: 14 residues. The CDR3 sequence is CASSEGQTNTEAFF. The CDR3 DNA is TGCGCCAGCAGTGAGGGACAGACGAACACTGAAGCTTTCTTT.

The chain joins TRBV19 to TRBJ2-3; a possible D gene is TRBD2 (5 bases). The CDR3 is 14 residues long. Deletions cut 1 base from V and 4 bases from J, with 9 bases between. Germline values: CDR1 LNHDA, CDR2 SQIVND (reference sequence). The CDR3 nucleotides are TGTGCCAGTAGTATAGGAGAGGGATCAGATACGCAGTATTTT. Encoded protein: CASSIGEGSDTQYF.

The CDR3 loop reads CASSPGWPHSVEQYF. The CDR3 DNA sequence: TGTGCCAGCAGCCCCGGGTGGCCCCATTCAGTTGAGCAGTACTTC. The rearrangement joins TRBV11-3 to TRBJ2-7; no clear D gene. Trimming shortened V by 5 bases and J by 7 bases, and 21 bases separated the two germline ends. Germline CDR1 SGHNT, CDR2 YENEEA. The CDR3 is 15 residues long. The full variable domain, completed using reference TRBV11-3 and TRBJ2-7, is EAGVVQSPRYKIIEKKQPVAFWCNPISGHNTLYWYLQNLGQGPELLIRYENEEAVDDSQLPKDRFSAERLKGVDSTLKIQPAELGDSAVYLCASSPGWPHSVEQYFGPGTRLTVT.

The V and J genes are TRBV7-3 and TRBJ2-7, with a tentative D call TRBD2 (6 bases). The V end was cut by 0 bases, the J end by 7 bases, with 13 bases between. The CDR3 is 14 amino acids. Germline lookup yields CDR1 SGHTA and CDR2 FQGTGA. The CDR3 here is CASSLTGGRGEQYF. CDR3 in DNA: TGTGCCAGCAGCTTAACGGGGGGACGAGGAGAGCAGTACTTC.

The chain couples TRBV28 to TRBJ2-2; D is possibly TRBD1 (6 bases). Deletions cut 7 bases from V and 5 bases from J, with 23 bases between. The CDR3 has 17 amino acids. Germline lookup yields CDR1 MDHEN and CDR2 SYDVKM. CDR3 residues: CASIPLGTGLGTGELFF. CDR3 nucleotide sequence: TGTGCCAGCATTCCCCTCGGTACAGGGCTAGGTACCGGGGAGCTGTTTTTT. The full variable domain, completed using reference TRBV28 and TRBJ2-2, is DVKVTQSSRYLVKRTGEKVFLECVQDMDHENMFWYRQDPGLGLRLIYFSYDVKMKEKGDIPEGYSVSREKKERFSLILESASTNQTSMYLCASIPLGTGLGTGELFFGEGSRLTVL.

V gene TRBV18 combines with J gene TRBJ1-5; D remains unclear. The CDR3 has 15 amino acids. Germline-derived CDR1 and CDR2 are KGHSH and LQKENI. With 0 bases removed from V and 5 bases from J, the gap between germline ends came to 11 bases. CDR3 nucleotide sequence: TGTGCCAGCTCACCACCGATCTCGGGAGATCAGCCCCAGCATTTT. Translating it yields CASSPPISGDQPQHF.

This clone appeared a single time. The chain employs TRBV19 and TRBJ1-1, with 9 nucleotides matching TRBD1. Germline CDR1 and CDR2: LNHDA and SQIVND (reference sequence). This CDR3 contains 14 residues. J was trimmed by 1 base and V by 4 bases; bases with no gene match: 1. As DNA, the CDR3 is TGTGCCAGTAGTAGGGACAGGGCGAACACTGAAGCTTTCTTT. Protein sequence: CASSRDRANTEAFF.

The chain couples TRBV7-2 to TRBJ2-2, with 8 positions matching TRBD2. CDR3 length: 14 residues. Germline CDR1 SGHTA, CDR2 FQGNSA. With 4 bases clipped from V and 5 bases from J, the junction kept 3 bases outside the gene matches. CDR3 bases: TGTGCCAGCAGCTACCGGGGGGGTACCGGGGAGCTGTTTTTT. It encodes CASSYRGGTGELFF.

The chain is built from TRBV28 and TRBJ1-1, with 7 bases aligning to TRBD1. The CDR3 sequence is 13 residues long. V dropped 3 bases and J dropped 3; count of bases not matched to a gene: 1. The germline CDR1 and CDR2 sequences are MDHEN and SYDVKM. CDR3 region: CASSLGQYTEAFF. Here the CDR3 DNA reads TGTGCCAGCAGTTTGGGACAGTACACTGAAGCTTTCTTT.